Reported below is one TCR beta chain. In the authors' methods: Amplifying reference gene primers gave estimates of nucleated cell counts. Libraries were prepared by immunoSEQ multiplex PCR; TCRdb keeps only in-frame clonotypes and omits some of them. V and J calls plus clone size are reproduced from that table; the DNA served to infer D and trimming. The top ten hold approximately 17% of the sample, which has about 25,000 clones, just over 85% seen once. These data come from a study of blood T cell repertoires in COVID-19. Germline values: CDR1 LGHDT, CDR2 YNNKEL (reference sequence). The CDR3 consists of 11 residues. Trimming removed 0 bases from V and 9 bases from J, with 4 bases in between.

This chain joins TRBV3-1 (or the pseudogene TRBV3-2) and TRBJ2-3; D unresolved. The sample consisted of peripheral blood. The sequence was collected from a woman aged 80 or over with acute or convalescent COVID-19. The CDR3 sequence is CASSQEATQYF. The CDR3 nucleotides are TGTGCCAGCAGCCAAGAGGCCACGCAGTATTTT.